The clone carrying this T cell receptor beta chain has ten or more counts. The antigen remains undetermined. The V and J ends lost 5 bases and 5 bases respectively, with 16 bases between them. The CDR3 length is 14 residues. These data belong to a study of early T cells in non-severe SARS-CoV-2 infection. Turning to the study itself: The input, bulk RNA from unsorted whole blood, was sequenced, and chains were unpaired. Study outcomes and limitations: Using VDJdb, the matching emphasized anti-spike CD8 responses while missing private and CD4 specificities.

Unique molecular identifiers were attached to individual cDNA molecules. Via MiXCR, TCRdb re-called the 5' RACE reads, giving one row per CDR3 protein. The sample has 43,000 or so distinct CDR3 sequences, around 7.8% seen once. The sequence was obtained from an adult who was a healthcare worker with PCR-confirmed SARS-CoV-2 infection or an uninfected control (not recorded which). J is TRBJ2-7 and V is TRBV12-3 or TRBV12-4; D not resolved. Input material: whole blood. The CDR3 region has the DNA TGTGCCAGCAGTAAACACGGTTTCGCCAACGAGCAGTACTTC. Translating it yields CASSKHGFANEQYF.